Listed here are 5 T cell receptor beta chains from one sample, sequenced in a study of radiotherapy plus CTLA-4 blockade in lung cancer. Assay used: immunoSEQ multiplex PCR; TCRdb lists only in-frame clones, some missing. The table lists some 43,000 clones, 82% of them singletons, with about 3.3% in the top ten. Source: peripheral blood, taken from a patient treated with radiotherapy plus ipilimumab. The source of these receptors is a human donor with non-small cell lung cancer who had stable disease on radiotherapy plus ipilimumab.

The V and J genes are TRBV19 and TRBJ2-5, with a tentative D call TRBD1 (5 bases). Looked up from germline, CDR1 is LNHDA and CDR2 is SQIVND (reference sequence). This CDR3 is built from 13 residues. V lost 3 bases, J lost 7 bases, and 12 bases lay in between. CDR3 amino acids: CASSIQGLGTQYF. DNA of the CDR3: TGTGCCAGTAGTATTCAGGGTCTCGGGACCCAGTACTTC.

In its sample, this clone was seen once. V and J are TRBV7-2 and TRBJ1-2; D is ambiguous. V lost 8 bases and J lost 4, with 11 bases in between. The CDR3 runs to 12 residues. Germline CDR1 SGHTA, CDR2 FQGNSA. The CDR3 here is CASLTVLYGYTF. CDR3 sequence (DNA): TGTGCCAGCTTAACAGTTCTCTATGGCTACACCTTC.

This sequence joins TRBV7-9 and TRBJ1-4; D might be TRBD1 (6 bases). The V gene lost 5 bases and the J gene lost 4 bases, with 20 bases spanning the gap. Germline loops: CDR1 SEHNR, CDR2 FQNEAQ (reference sequence). The CDR3 is made up of 17 amino acids. As DNA, the CDR3 is TGTGCCAGCAGCCTGGTCCAGGGGTCCCTCTTTAATGAAAAACTGTTTTTT. Amino acid sequence: CASSLVQGSLFNEKLFF. The variable domain in full, completed from reference TRBV7-9 and TRBJ1-4, reads DTGVSQNPRHKITKRGQNVTFRCDPISEHNRLYWYRQTLGQGPEFLTYFQNEAQLEKSRLLSDRFSAERPKGSFSTLEIQRTEQGDSAMYLCASSLVQGSLFNEKLFFGSGTQLSVL.

The rearrangement uses TRBV5-1 and TRBJ2-3; D gene ambiguous. The CDR3 length is 13 residues. V lost 0 bases and J lost 9, with 11 bases in between. The germline V gene encodes CDR1 SGHRS and CDR2 YFSETQ. DNA of the CDR3: TGCGCCAGCAGCTTGGAGGCGGATTCAACGCAGTATTTT. This gives the protein CASSLEADSTQYF.

The CDR3 DNA reads as TGTGCCAGCAGCTTAGGGGGGGAACCCTACAATGAGCAGTTCTTC. Its protein is CASSLGGEPYNEQFF. This rearrangement joins TRBV7-9 to TRBJ2-1; weak D call: TRBD2 (6 bases). V lost 1 base and J 2 bases, leaving 9 bases between the germline ends. This CDR3 has 15 amino acids. From germline, CDR1 is SEHNR and CDR2 FQNEAQ (reference sequence).